This TCR beta chain originates from a study of blood T cell repertoires in COVID-19. Study-wide background: The United States, Italy and Spain supplied acute and convalescent COVID-19 samples. The analysed material was cDNA or gDNA that came from T cells, B-cell-depleted T cells, or PBMCs.

Germline-derived CDR1 and CDR2 are PRHDT and FYEKMQ (reference sequence). The CDR3 consists of 14 residues. V shed 1 base and J 4 bases; nucleotides not matched to a gene: 3. Source study methods: It was from reference gene primer amplification that nucleated cell counts were estimated. Only in-frame clones appear in the TCRdb table, and some are missing; sequencing was by immunoSEQ multiplex PCR. V, J and clone size are those of that table, while D and trimming were read from the DNA. The data contain 200,000 or so clones, 84% of them singletons. The receptor was isolated from a human donor in a cohort sampled during active COVID-19. The chain has TRBV13 and TRBJ1-1, with 7 bases matching TRBD1. The sequencing sample was made of peripheral blood. CDR3 in DNA: TGTGCCAGCAGCTTAGTAGGGGGCTCCACTGAAGCTTTCTTT. This encodes CASSLVGGSTEAFF.